The subject of this entry is one T cell receptor (beta chain). Its antigen remains unidentified. No base qualities exist here, and no much larger clone lies one base off it. The CDR3 regions of human TCRbeta chains were analyzed by immunosequencing. The study's processing was this. Repertoire TCRs were matched against a reference library of SARS-CoV-2-specific TCRs generated with the MIRA antigen-specificity platform. Breadth was defined as the fraction of unique TCRs that were SARS-CoV-2-associated, and depth was defined as the fraction of total T cells that were SARS-CoV-2-associated. Each spike-specific TCR was assigned to its reactive spike region and to a CD4 or CD8 class using the MIRA data. Log10-transformed breadth and depth values were compared by one-way ANOVA with Sidak's multiple comparisons tests. TCRdb mirrors the immuneACCESS table, restricted to in-frame sequences. Some clones are absent from its copies; in checked studies, under half trace to an unresolved V gene, and the reason for the others is unknown. V, J and clone size were drawn from that table, and D and trimming were deduced from the DNA. The sample yields 57,000 or so clones; around 82% were counted once. Of the sample, 26% is held by the ten largest clones.

These data come from a study of T cell responses to AZD1222 COVID-19 vaccine (dated by TCRdb to the early 2020s). Regarding the research as a whole: TCR sequencing covered 233 trial participants: 200 to 220 given two doses of AZD1222 and about 26 given two doses of MenACWY control vaccine. Enrollment into the trials was organized by age into subgroups of 18-55, 56-69 and 70-plus years, and those subgroups contained roughly 150, 30 and 60 TCR-sequenced participants, respectively. What the study reported, not specific to this receptor: No day 14 peak-response samples were available, so repertoires were characterized only after the peak T cell response. In the small 56-69-year group, the increase in depth fell short of significance, most likely because of low power. Epitopes outside the regions mutated in the B.1.351 and B.1.1.7 variants were reportedly recognized by nearly half of the unique spike-specific TCRs. Only five or six AZD1222 recipients were SARS-CoV-2 seropositive at baseline, limiting conclusions about previously exposed vaccinees. After two AZD1222 doses, spike-specific TCR breadth and depth were significantly higher than at day 0 and than in MenACWY recipients. Most participants were white British and females outnumbered males, and the authors suggested that clonal diversity may have been underestimated. CD4 TCRs associated with the vaccine covered the entire spike protein, and the dominant responses were in regions 160-218 and 743-854.

Interpreted using the paper, the time point label stands for: about 28 days (+/-7) after the second vaccine dose. AZD1222 recipients with second doses at about 4 weeks or about 12 weeks were pooled, because spike-specific TCR depth and breadth did not differ between schedules. Vaccinee samples came from UK trials COV001 and COV002, including a single-blind randomized controlled phase 2/3 trial of AZD1222 (ChAdOx1 nCoV-19) in healthy adults. Trial participant PBMC samples were collected at day 0 and day 28 after the second dose for TCRbeta chain sequencing. From its cysteine to its phenylalanine, the CDR3 spans 16 amino acids. Only the CDR3 DNA stays, 48 bases, in frame from base 1. The germline V gene specifies SGHRS as CDR1 and YFSETQ as CDR2. At the junction V is shortened by 3 bases and J by 4 bases; bases outside the gene matches: 7.

The source of this sequence is an adult who received the AZD1222 COVID-19 vaccine. The chain links TRBV5-1 with TRBJ2-1, and 10 junction bases match TRBD2. The sequencing here drew on peripheral blood, taken 28 days after the second AZD1222 dose. The nucleotides are TGCGCCAGCAGCTCGGCCGGGACTAGCGTTTACAATGAGCAGTTCTTC. The translation is CASSSAGTSVYNEQFF.